A selection of T cell receptor beta chains follows, all from one sample in a study of human T cells and chemical hapten exposure. TCRdb used MiXCR to reprocess the RACE reads, holding one entry per CDR3 protein. Of about 84,000 distinct CDR3 sequences listed, 10% to 13% are singletons. The sequences come from whole blood, collected in connection with sensitization to the hapten diphenylcyclopropenone (DPC). These receptors originate from a woman aged 45-65 years with alopecia areata. Some clones in this sample may be carry-over from other donors' samples. CDR3s leave out the opening cysteine and the closing phenylalanine or tryptophan. Fields, in order: CDR3 protein, V gene, J gene, clone size. Only part of the rows carry a size: once, few, many, or a class if the clone is expanded.

CDR3aa: ASSTDRGETQY
v_gene: TRBV11-3
j_gene: TRBJ2-5
abundance: NA

CDR3aa: ASSEQGTGFSTEAF
v_gene: TRBV2
j_gene: TRBJ1-1
abundance: few

CDR3aa: ASKGRINTGELF
v_gene: TRBV2
j_gene: TRBJ2-2
abundance: few

CDR3aa: ATSSVDTQY
v_gene: TRBV24-1
j_gene: TRBJ2-3
abundance: many

CDR3aa: ASSTGDRSLQETQY
v_gene: TRBV5-1
j_gene: TRBJ2-5
abundance: NA

CDR3aa: ASRIAGGPYEQY
v_gene: TRBV27
j_gene: TRBJ2-7
abundance: NA

CDR3aa: ASSQDGLPNTEAF
v_gene: TRBV14
j_gene: TRBJ1-1
abundance: few

CDR3aa: ASSNQETQY
v_gene: TRBV4-1
j_gene: TRBJ2-5
abundance: many

CDR3aa: ASSPDGGGANVLT
v_gene: TRBV2
j_gene: TRBJ2-6
abundance: many

CDR3aa: ASSQGLSNEQF
v_gene: TRBV4-3
j_gene: TRBJ2-1
abundance: many

CDR3aa: SAIQGASVTYGYT
v_gene: TRBV20-1
j_gene: TRBJ1-2
abundance: many

CDR3aa: ASRQEPGLNQPQH
v_gene: TRBV2
j_gene: TRBJ1-5
abundance: many

CDR3aa: ASSDSGSYGYT
v_gene: TRBV2
j_gene: TRBJ1-2
abundance: NA

CDR3aa: ASRRDTEAF
v_gene: TRBV5-1
j_gene: TRBJ1-1
abundance: many

CDR3aa: ASGLGQLGAETQY
v_gene: TRBV12-5
j_gene: TRBJ2-5
abundance: NA

CDR3aa: ASSSPGTQTQY
v_gene: TRBV7-8
j_gene: TRBJ2-3
abundance: NA

CDR3aa: SARWGFNSPLH
v_gene: TRBV20-1
j_gene: TRBJ1-6
abundance: few

CDR3aa: ASSATGTGVPTEAF
v_gene: TRBV7-2
j_gene: TRBJ1-1
abundance: NA

CDR3aa: ASSVGPRPGTGANVLT
v_gene: TRBV9
j_gene: TRBJ2-6
abundance: NA

CDR3aa: ASSKGSGGRASNEQF
v_gene: TRBV21-1
j_gene: TRBJ2-1
abundance: many

CDR3aa: AWRTPGTGGISRETQY
v_gene: TRBV30
j_gene: TRBJ2-5
abundance: many

CDR3aa: ASRSPGPSYEQY
v_gene: TRBV19
j_gene: TRBJ2-7
abundance: many

CDR3aa: ATSASISGSPLH
v_gene: TRBV24-1
j_gene: TRBJ1-6
abundance: many

CDR3aa: ASTPTGYSYEQY
v_gene: TRBV28
j_gene: TRBJ2-7
abundance: few

CDR3aa: ASSFGTPVPL
v_gene: TRBV12-3/TRBV12-4
j_gene: TRBJ1-2
abundance: many

CDR3aa: ASSRGQGVMNTEAF
v_gene: TRBV12-3/TRBV12-4
j_gene: TRBJ1-1
abundance: many

CDR3aa: ASSYGAGSPLH
v_gene: TRBV6-5
j_gene: TRBJ1-6
abundance: NA

CDR3aa: ASSFRTVQETQY
v_gene: TRBV5-4
j_gene: TRBJ2-5
abundance: NA

CDR3aa: ASSSGGEETQY
v_gene: TRBV28
j_gene: TRBJ2-5
abundance: many

CDR3aa: ASSLFVAGPYNEQF
v_gene: TRBV27
j_gene: TRBJ2-1
abundance: few

CDR3aa: ASARAAGYNEQF
v_gene: TRBV19
j_gene: TRBJ2-1
abundance: few

CDR3aa: ASSVRPTSYNEQF
v_gene: TRBV9
j_gene: TRBJ2-1
abundance: few

CDR3aa: AWSLTSGRASGQETQY
v_gene: TRBV30
j_gene: TRBJ2-5
abundance: NA

CDR3aa: ASSLEVGTIAQF
v_gene: TRBV11-2
j_gene: TRBJ2-1
abundance: many

CDR3aa: ATSDSSLSEQY
v_gene: TRBV24-1
j_gene: TRBJ2-7
abundance: NA

CDR3aa: ASSPGATGRETQY
v_gene: TRBV5-1
j_gene: TRBJ2-5
abundance: many

CDR3aa: ASSFSSGNTIY
v_gene: TRBV5-1
j_gene: TRBJ1-3
abundance: NA

CDR3aa: SVALRTPNEQY
v_gene: TRBV29-1
j_gene: TRBJ2-7
abundance: NA

CDR3aa: ASSPSGNEQY
v_gene: TRBV12-3/TRBV12-4
j_gene: TRBJ2-7
abundance: NA

CDR3aa: ACTRRGTGGNQPQH
v_gene: TRBV30
j_gene: TRBJ1-5
abundance: few

CDR3aa: ASTPRPGGNTGELF
v_gene: TRBV2
j_gene: TRBJ2-2
abundance: many

CDR3aa: ASSQDGSTEAF
v_gene: TRBV3-1
j_gene: TRBJ1-1
abundance: few

CDR3aa: SAGLSTDTQY
v_gene: TRBV20-1
j_gene: TRBJ2-3
abundance: NA

CDR3aa: ASSKQGAFQPQH
v_gene: TRBV7-9
j_gene: TRBJ1-5
abundance: many

CDR3aa: SARDRKRGTDTQY
v_gene: TRBV20-1
j_gene: TRBJ2-3
abundance: many

CDR3aa: SSGLAGPQNIQY
v_gene: TRBV20-1
j_gene: TRBJ2-4
abundance: many

CDR3aa: ASSFLGTGNQPQH
v_gene: TRBV12-3/TRBV12-4
j_gene: TRBJ1-5
abundance: few

CDR3aa: ASSGRTSGRAPYEQY
v_gene: TRBV7-2
j_gene: TRBJ2-7
abundance: many

CDR3aa: SARDQGSGYT
v_gene: TRBV20-1
j_gene: TRBJ1-2
abundance: few

CDR3aa: ASTFNTGLQAKNIQY
v_gene: TRBV7-2
j_gene: TRBJ2-4
abundance: few

CDR3aa: ASSLVAGVLNQPQH
v_gene: TRBV7-2
j_gene: TRBJ1-5
abundance: many

CDR3aa: ASRVTGANVLT
v_gene: TRBV27
j_gene: TRBJ2-6
abundance: many

CDR3aa: ASSQIGGSYNEQF
v_gene: TRBV3-1
j_gene: TRBJ2-1
abundance: NA